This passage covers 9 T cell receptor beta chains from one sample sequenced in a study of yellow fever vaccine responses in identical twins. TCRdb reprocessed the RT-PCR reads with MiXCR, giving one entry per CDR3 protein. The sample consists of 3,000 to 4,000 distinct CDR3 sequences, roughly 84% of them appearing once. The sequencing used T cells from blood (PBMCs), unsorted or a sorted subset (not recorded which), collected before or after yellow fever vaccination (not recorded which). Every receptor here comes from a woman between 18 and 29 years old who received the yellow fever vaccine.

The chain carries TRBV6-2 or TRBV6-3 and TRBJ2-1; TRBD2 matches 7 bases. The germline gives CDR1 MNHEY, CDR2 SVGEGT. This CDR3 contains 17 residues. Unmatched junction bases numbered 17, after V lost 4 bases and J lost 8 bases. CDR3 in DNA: TGTGCCAGCAGTTCCCTCTCCCGGGGAGGGCCCCGAGATGAGCAGTTCTTC. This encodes CASSSLSRGGPRDEQFF.

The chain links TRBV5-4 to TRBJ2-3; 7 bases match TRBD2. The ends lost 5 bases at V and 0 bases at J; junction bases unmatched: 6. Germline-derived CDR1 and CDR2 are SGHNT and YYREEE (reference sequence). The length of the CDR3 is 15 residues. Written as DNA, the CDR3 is TGTGCCAGCAGTTTTAGCGGGTTAAGCACAGATACGCAGTATTTT. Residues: CASSFSGLSTDTQYF.

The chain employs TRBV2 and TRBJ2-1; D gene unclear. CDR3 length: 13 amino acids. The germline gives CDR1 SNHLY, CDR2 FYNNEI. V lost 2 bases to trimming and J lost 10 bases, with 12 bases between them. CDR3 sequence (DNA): TGTGCCAGCAGTGAAAACGGTTTTGGGGAGCAGTTCTTC. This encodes CASSENGFGEQFF.

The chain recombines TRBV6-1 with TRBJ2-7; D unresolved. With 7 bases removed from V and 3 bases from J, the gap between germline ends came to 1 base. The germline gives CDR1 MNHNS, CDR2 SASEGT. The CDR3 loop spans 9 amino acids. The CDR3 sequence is CASNYEQYF. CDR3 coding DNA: TGTGCCAGCAACTACGAGCAGTACTTC.

CDR3 DNA sequence: TGTGCCAGCAGTAACCAAGAGACCCAGTACTTC. This codes for CASSNQETQYF. The V gene is TRBV2, the J gene TRBJ2-5; D uncertain. The V end was cut by 5 bases, the J end by 0 bases, with 1 base between. The CDR3 consists of 11 residues. Germline CDR1 and CDR2: SNHLY and FYNNEI.

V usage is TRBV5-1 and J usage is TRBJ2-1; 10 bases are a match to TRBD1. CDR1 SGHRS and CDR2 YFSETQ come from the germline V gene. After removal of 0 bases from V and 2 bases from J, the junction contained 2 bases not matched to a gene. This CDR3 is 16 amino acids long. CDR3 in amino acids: CASSLGGQGPYNEQFF. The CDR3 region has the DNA TGCGCCAGCAGCTTGGGGGGACAGGGGCCCTACAATGAGCAGTTCTTC. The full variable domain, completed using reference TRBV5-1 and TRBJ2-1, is KAGVTQTPRYLIKTRGQQVTLSCSPISGHRSVSWYQQTPGQGLQFLFEYFSETQRNKGNFPGRFSGRQFSNSRSEMNVSTLELGDSALYLCASSLGGQGPYNEQFFGPGTRLTVL.

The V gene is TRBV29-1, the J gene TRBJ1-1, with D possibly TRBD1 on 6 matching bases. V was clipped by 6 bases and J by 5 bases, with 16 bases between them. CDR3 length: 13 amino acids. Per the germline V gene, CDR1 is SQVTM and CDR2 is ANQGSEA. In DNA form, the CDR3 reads TGCAGCGTGTCGAAACAGGGAGAGACTGAAGCTTTCTTT. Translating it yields CSVSKQGETEAFF. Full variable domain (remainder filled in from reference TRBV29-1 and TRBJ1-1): SAVISQKPSRDICQRGTSLTIQCQVDSQVTMMFWYRQQPGQSLTLIATANQGSEATYESGFVIDKFPISRPNLTFSTLTVSNMSPEDSSIYLCSVSKQGETEAFFGQGTRLTVV.

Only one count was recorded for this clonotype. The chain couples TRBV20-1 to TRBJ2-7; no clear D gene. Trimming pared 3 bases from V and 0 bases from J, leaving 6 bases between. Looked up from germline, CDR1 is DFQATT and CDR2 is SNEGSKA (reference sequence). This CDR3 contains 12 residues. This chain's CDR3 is CSARTPSYEQYF. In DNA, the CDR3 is TGCAGTGCTAGGACACCCTCCTACGAGCAGTACTTC.

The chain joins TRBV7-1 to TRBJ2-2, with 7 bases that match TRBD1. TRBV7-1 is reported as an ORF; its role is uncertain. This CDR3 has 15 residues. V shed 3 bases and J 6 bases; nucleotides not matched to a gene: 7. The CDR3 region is CASSSLTGKAGELFF. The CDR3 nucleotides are TGTGCCAGCAGCTCCCTGACAGGGAAAGCCGGGGAGCTGTTTTTT.